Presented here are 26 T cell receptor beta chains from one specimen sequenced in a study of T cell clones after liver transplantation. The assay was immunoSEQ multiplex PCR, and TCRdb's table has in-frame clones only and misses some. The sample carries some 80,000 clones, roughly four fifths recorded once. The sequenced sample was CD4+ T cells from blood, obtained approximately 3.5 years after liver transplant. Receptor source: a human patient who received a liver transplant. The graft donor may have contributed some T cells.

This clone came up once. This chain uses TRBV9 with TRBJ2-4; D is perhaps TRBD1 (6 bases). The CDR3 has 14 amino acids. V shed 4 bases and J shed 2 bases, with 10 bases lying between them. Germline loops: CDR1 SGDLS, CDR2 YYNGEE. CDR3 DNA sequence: TGTGCCAGCAGCACACAGGGAACCAAAAACATTCAGTACTTC. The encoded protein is CASSTQGTKNIQYF. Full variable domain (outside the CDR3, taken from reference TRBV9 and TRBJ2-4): DSGVTQTPKHLITATGQRVTLRCSPRSGDLSVYWYQQSLDQGLQFLIQYYNGEERAKGNILERFSAQQFPDLHSELNLSSLELGDSALYFCASSTQGTKNIQYFGAGTRLSVL.

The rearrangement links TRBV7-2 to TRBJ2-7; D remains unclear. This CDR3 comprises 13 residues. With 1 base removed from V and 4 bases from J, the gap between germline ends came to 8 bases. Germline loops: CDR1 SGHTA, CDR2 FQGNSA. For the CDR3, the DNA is TGTGCCAGCAGCTTAGGCGGAATGTACGAGCAGTACTTC. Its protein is CASSLGGMYEQYF.

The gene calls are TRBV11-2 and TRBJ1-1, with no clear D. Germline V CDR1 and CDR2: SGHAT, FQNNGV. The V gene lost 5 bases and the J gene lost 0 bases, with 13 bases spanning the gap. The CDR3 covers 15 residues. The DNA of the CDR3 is TGTGCCAGCAGCATAGGTCGAGGGTTGAACACTGAAGCTTTCTTT. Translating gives CASSIGRGLNTEAFF.

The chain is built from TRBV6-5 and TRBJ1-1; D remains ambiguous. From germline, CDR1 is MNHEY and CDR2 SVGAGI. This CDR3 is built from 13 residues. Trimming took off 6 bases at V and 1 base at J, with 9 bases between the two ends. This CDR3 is CASSRYRNTEAFF. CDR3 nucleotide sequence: TGTGCCAGCAGCAGGTATAGGAACACTGAAGCTTTCTTT.

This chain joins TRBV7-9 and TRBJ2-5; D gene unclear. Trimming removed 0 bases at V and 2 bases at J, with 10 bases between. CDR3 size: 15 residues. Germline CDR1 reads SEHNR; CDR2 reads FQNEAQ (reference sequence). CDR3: CASSLAVSQQETQYF. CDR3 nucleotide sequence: TGTGCCAGCAGCTTAGCGGTCAGCCAACAAGAGACCCAGTACTTC.

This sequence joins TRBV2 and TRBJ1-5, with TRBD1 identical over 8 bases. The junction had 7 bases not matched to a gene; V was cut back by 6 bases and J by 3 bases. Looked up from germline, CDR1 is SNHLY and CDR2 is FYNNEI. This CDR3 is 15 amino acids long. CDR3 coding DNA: TGTGCCAGCAGAGGGGACAGGTTCCCCAATCAGCCCCAGCATTTT. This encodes CASRGDRFPNQPQHF.

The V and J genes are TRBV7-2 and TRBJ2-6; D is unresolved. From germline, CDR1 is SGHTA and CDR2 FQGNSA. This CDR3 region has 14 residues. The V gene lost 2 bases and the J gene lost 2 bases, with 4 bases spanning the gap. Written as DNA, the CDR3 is TGTGCCAGCAGCTTAACAACTGGGGCCAACGTCCTGACTTTC. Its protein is CASSLTTGANVLTF.

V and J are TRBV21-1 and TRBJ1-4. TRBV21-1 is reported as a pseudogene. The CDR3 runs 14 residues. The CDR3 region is CARDRPATNEKLFF. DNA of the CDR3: TGTGCCAGAGACCGACCTGCAACTAATGAAAAACTGTTTTTT.

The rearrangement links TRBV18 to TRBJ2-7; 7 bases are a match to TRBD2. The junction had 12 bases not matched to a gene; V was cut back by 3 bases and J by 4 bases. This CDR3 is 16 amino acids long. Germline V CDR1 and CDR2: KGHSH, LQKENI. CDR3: CASSPPGTTNRYEQYF. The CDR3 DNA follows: TGTGCCAGCTCACCCCCCGGGACTACGAATAGATACGAGCAGTACTTC.

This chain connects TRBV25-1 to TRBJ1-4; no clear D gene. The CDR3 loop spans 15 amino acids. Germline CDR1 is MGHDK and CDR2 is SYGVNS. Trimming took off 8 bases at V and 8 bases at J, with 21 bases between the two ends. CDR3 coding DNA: TGTGCCAGCTCCTCTAGGCAGGTCGGCGGGGAAAAACTGTTTTTT. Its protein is CASSSRQVGGEKLFF.

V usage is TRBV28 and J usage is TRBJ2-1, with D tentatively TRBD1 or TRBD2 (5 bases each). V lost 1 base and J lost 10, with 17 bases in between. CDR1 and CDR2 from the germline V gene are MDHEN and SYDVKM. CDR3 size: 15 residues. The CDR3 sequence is CASSLFTGWRGEQFF. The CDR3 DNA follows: TGTGCCAGCAGTTTATTTACAGGCTGGCGAGGGGAGCAGTTCTTC.

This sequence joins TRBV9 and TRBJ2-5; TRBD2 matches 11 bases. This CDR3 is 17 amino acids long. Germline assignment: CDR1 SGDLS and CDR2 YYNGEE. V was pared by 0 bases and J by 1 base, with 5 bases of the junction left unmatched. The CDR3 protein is CASSVGGTSGPQETQYF. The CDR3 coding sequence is TGTGCCAGCAGCGTAGGGGGGACTAGCGGACCCCAAGAGACCCAGTACTTC.

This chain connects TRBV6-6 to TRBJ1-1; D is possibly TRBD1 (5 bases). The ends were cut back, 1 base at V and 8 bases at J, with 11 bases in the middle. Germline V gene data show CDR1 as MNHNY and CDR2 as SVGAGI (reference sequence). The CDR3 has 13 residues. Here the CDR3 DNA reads TGTGCCAGCAGTTACTTGGGACCCTTCGAAGCTTTCTTT. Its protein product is CASSYLGPFEAFF.

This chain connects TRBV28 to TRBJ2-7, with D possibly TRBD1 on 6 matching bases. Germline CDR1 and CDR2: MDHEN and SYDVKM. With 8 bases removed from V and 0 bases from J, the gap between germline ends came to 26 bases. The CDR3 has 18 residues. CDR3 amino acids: CASSRFLPRTDNSYEQYF. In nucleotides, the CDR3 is TGTGCCAGCTCAAGGTTTCTGCCGAGGACAGATAACTCCTACGAGCAGTACTTC.

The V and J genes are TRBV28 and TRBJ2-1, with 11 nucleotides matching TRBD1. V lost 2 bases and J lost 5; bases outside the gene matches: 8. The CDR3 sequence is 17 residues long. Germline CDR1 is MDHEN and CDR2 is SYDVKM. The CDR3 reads CASSLPTTDRGHNEQFF. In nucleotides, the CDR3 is TGTGCCAGCAGTTTACCAACGACGGACAGGGGGCACAATGAGCAGTTCTTC.

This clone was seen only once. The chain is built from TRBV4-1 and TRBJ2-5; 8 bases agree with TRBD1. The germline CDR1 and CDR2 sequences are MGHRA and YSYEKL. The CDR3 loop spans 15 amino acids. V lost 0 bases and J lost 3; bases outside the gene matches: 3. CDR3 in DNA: TGCGCCAGCAGCCAAGAGGACAGGGTGGAAGAGACCCAGTACTTC. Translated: CASSQEDRVEETQYF.

The chain's CDR3 is CASSPGTGPGEQYF. CDR3 bases: TGCGCCAGCAGCCCGGGCACAGGCCCGGGGGAGCAGTACTTC. The rearrangement links TRBV5-1 to TRBJ2-7; the D call may be TRBD1 or TRBD2 (5 bases each). The germline V and J ends were trimmed by 4 bases and 7 bases, with 18 bases remaining between them. CDR3 length: 14 residues. Germline V gene sequence: CDR1 SGHRS, CDR2 YFSETQ.

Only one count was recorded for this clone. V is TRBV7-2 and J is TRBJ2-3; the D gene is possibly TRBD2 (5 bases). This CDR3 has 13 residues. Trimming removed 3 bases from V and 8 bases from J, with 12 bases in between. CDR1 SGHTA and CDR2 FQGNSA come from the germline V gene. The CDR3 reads CASSFRDPSTQYF. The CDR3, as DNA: TGTGCCAGCAGCTTCCGGGATCCTTCTACGCAGTATTTT.

The CDR3 here is CASSQLQGQDTEAFF. The CDR3 DNA reads as TGTGCCAGCTCACAGTTACAGGGCCAGGACACTGAAGCTTTCTTT. The chain couples TRBV18 to TRBJ1-1; the D gene is possibly TRBD1 (6 bases). CDR3 length: 15 amino acids. Germline values: CDR1 KGHSH, CDR2 LQKENI. The V end lost 4 bases, the J end lost 3 bases, and 15 bases lay between the germline ends.

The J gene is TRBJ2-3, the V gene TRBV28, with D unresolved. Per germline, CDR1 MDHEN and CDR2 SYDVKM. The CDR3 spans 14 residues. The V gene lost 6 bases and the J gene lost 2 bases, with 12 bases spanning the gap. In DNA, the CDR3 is TGTGCCAGCAGAAACCCAGGAGACACAGATACGCAGTATTTT. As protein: CASRNPGDTDTQYF.

The CDR3, as DNA: TGTGCCAGCAGTGAGGGGGCGATGGGGGGCTCTGGGAATCAGCCCCAGCATTTT. It specifies CASSEGAMGGSGNQPQHF. The chain is built from TRBV2 and TRBJ1-5, with D possibly being TRBD1 (6 bases). CDR1 is SNHLY and CDR2 is FYNNEI in the germline V gene. V lost 3 bases, J lost 4 bases, and 22 bases lay in between. The CDR3 has 18 residues.

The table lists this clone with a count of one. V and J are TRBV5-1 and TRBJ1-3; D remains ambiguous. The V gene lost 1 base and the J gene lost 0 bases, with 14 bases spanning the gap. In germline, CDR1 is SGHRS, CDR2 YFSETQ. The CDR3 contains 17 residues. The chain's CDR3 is CASSLTYLESSGNTIYF. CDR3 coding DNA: TGCGCCAGCAGCTTGACCTACCTAGAGAGCTCTGGAAACACCATATATTTT.

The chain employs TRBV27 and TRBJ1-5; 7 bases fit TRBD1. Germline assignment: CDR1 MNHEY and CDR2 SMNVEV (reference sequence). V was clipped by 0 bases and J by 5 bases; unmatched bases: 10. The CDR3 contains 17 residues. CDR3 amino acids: CASSLSPADREDQPQHF. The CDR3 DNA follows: TGTGCCAGCAGTTTATCGCCCGCCGACAGGGAGGATCAGCCCCAGCATTTT.

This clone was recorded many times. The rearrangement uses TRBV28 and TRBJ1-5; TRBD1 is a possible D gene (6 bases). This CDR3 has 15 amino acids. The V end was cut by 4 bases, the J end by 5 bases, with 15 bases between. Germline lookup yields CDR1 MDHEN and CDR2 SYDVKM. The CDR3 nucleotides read TGTGCCAGCAGTTCCCACGGGCCAGGGGATCAGCCCCAGCATTTT. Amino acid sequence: CASSSHGPGDQPQHF.

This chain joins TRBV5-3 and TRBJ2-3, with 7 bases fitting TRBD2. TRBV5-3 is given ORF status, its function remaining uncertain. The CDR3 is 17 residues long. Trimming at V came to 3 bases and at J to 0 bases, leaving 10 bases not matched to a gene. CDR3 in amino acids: CARSWVGAGLSTDTQYF. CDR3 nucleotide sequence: TGTGCCAGAAGCTGGGTTGGAGCGGGACTGAGCACAGATACGCAGTATTTT.

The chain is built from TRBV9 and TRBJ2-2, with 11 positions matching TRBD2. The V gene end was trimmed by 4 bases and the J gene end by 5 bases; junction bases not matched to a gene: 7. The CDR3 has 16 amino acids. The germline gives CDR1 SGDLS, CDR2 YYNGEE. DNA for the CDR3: TGTGCCAGCAGCACAAGCTCTAGCGGGAGGACCGGGGAGCTGTTTTTT. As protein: CASSTSSSGRTGELFF. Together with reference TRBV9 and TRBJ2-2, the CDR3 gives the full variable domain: DSGVTQTPKHLITATGQRVTLRCSPRSGDLSVYWYQQSLDQGLQFLIQYYNGEERAKGNILERFSAQQFPDLHSELNLSSLELGDSALYFCASSTSSSGRTGELFFGEGSRLTVL.